The 7 T cell receptor beta chains below were found in one sample sequenced in a study of regulatory T cells in long-lasting Graves disease. Time point indicated: newly diagnosed GD, antithyroid drugs for less than 3 months. The TCR library was made from RNA extracted from PBMCs. According to the study, TCR beta libraries were built with iRepertoire HTBI primers and CDR3-region Arm-PCR. TCRdb used MiXCR to reprocess the multiplex PCR reads, holding one entry per CDR3 protein. The table shows over 350,000 distinct CDR3 sequences, with 14% occurring only once. The same data also went into a second study, on T cells in Graves' hyperthyroidism and ophthalmopathy.

Specimen: peripheral blood mononuclear cells (PBMCs), collected at new diagnosis, from a patient treated with antithyroid drugs. The receptors stem from a woman aged 45 to 65 with Graves disease.

On this clonotype: It is likely a read error: a sequence one base away is far more abundant. V is TRBV11-1 and J is TRBJ2-5, with no clear D. The end of the DNA fits TRBJ2-1 better, so the J call may be wrong. Germline CDR1 reads SGHAT; CDR2 reads FQDESV (reference sequence). CDR3 length: 13 residues. This chain's CDR3 is CASSLADYDEQFF. CDR3 bases: TGTGCCAGCAGCTTAGCGGATTACGATGAGCAGTTCTTC.

The sample holds a few counts of this clonotype. The V call is TRBV24-1, the J call TRBJ2-5; TRBD1 is a possible D gene (7 bases). The CDR3 has 16 amino acids. Between the trimmed V and J ends, which lost 3 bases and 5 bases, there was a span of 18 bases. Looked up from germline, CDR1 is KGHDR and CDR2 is SFDVKD. The chain's CDR3 is CATSDRRGVRGETQYF. The CDR3 DNA follows: TGTGCCACCAGTGATCGCAGGGGGGTTCGCGGGGAGACCCAGTACTTC.

This clonotype was seen at least ten times. The V call is TRBV27, the J call TRBJ1-3, with 10 positions matching TRBD1. Trimming at V came to 5 bases and at J to 2 bases, leaving 12 bases not matched to a gene. Germline CDR1 is MNHEY and CDR2 is SMNVEV (reference sequence). The CDR3 spans 18 residues. CDR3 protein: CASSPYSKGQGPGNTIYF. In nucleotides, the CDR3 is TGTGCCAGCAGTCCGTATTCTAAGGGACAGGGGCCTGGAAACACCATATATTTT.

CDR3 nucleotide sequence: TGTGCCAGCAGTAACCGGGCCCCTACCGGGTCACCCCTCCACTTT. Translation gives CASSNRAPTGSPLHF. The chain is built from TRBV27 and TRBJ1-6; no clear D gene. Germline CDR1 is MNHEY and CDR2 is SMNVEV (reference sequence). Trimming took off 5 bases at V and 10 bases at J, with 18 bases between the two ends. This CDR3 contains 15 residues.

This clonotype was picked up many times. This chain links TRBV6-6 with TRBJ1-1; D ambiguous. V was cut by 0 bases and J by 1 base, with 27 bases left in between. Germline V gene lookup returns CDR1 MNHNY and CDR2 SVGAGI (reference sequence). The CDR3 is 21 amino acids. CDR3: CASSYSISGFGRRKTNTEAFF. The CDR3 DNA reads TGTGCCAGCAGTTACTCGATAAGTGGTTTCGGCAGAAGAAAAACGAACACTGAAGCTTTCTTT.

This clonotype was observed at least ten times. The chain is built from TRBV28 and TRBJ2-7; 14 positions agree with TRBD2. The CDR3 is 15 residues long. J was trimmed by 5 bases and V by 5 bases; bases with no gene match: 5. Germline V CDR1 and CDR2: MDHEN, SYDVKM. CDR3 loop: CASSRGLAGGNEQYF. CDR3 sequence (DNA): TGTGCCAGCAGTCGAGGACTAGCGGGAGGAAACGAGCAGTACTTC.

A remark on this clonotype: The junction departs from the called germline gene at one end, perhaps through a read error. The chain has TRBV13 and TRBJ2-2, with D possibly being TRBD2 (5 bases). CDR3 length: 16 amino acids. Germline V gives CDR1 PRHDT, CDR2 FYEKMQ (reference sequence). The CDR3 reads CASSSETSRDTGELLF. CDR3 in DNA: TGTGCCAGCAGCTCGGAAACATCGCGTGACACCGGGGAGCTGCTTTTT.